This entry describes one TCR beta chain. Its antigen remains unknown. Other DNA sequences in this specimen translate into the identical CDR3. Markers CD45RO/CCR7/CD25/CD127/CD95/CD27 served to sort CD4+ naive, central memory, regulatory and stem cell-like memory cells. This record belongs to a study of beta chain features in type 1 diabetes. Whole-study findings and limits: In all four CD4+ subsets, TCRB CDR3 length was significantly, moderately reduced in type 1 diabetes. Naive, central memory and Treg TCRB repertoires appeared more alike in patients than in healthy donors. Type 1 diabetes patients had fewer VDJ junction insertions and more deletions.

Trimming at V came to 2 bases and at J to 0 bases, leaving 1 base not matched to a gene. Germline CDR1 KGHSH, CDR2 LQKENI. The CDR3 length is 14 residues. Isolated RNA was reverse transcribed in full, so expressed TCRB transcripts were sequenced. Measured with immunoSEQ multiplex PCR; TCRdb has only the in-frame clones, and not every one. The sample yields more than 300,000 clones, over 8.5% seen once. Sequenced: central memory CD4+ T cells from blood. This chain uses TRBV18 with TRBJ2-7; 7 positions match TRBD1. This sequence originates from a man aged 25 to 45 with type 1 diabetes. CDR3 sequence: CASSPGTASYEQYF. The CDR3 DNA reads TGTGCCAGCTCACCAGGGACAGCCTCCTACGAGCAGTACTTC.